Listed here is a single T cell receptor (beta chain). Its cognate antigen is unknown. Vbeta (60) and Jbeta (13) primers were used in the PCR. Clones were sequenced by immunoSEQ multiplex PCR, and TCRdb holds only the in-frame ones, with some missing. The data show about 190,000 clones, with roughly four fifths seen just once and about 3% held by the top ten. Germline CDR1 reads LGHNT; CDR2 reads FRNRAP. This CDR3 has 13 amino acids. Trimming left V 5 bases short and J 4 bases short, with 11 bases between. Among the donors, all were healthy bone marrow donors. This entry is derived from a study of cytomegalovirus exposure and HLA in healthy donors. Study-level points and caveats: An assumption of roughly uniform sequencing depth across donors underlay the presence/absence analyses. Certain sequence variants were highly shared and formed a cluster, and this cluster was likely a sequencing artifact.

The genes are TRBV12-5 and TRBJ1-1, with D unresolved. This TCR was recovered from a woman aged 25 to 39 in good health and CMV-seropositive. The source material was PBMCs. The DNA for the CDR3 is TGTGCTAGTGGTCCCCGGGGTGGCACTGAAGCTTTCTTT. This sequence encodes CASGPRGGTEAFF.